The next 28 T cell receptor beta chains were all read from a single sample in a study of Ad26.COV2.S vaccination and SARS-CoV-2 variants. Produced via immunoSEQ multiplex PCR; TCRdb's table is partial and in-frame only. The table records some 290,000 clones, over 80% of them present only once. Treatment noted: about 20 received Ad26.COV2.S at low or high dose, single or two shots; about five received placebo; per-sample allocation not given. Repertoires come from day 63 after the first vaccine or placebo injection. Specimen: peripheral blood, collected in a trial of Ad26.COV2.S vaccine versus placebo. These receptors came from a person between 18 and 59 years old who received the Ad26.COV2.S COVID-19 vaccine or a placebo.

V usage is TRBV5-3 and J usage is TRBJ2-2, with unresolved D. TRBV5-3 is flagged as an ORF with uncertain function. CDR3 length equals 14 residues. V lost 6 bases, J lost 0 bases, and 9 bases lay in between. This chain's CDR3 is CARNNKSNTGELFF. The CDR3, as DNA: TGTGCCAGAAACAACAAATCGAACACCGGGGAGCTGTTTTTT.

The gene calls are TRBV5-1 and TRBJ1-2; the D is unclear. V was clipped by 4 bases and J by 0 bases, with 7 bases between them. The CDR3 sequence is 13 residues long. In germline, CDR1 is SGHRS, CDR2 YFSETQ. The CDR3: CASSPDTNYGYTF. The CDR3 region has the DNA TGCGCCAGCAGCCCCGACACTAACTATGGCTACACCTTC.

With respect to this clone: Within the sample, other DNA sequences also encode this same CDR3. V and J are TRBV5-4 and TRBJ2-2; no definite D call. The V gene lost 0 bases and the J gene lost 5 bases, with 5 bases spanning the gap. The length of the CDR3 is 13 residues. The V gene's germline CDR1 is SGHNT and CDR2 YYREEE (reference sequence). The chain's CDR3 is CASSLDPTGELFF. Here the CDR3 DNA reads TGTGCCAGCAGCTTGGACCCGACCGGGGAGCTGTTTTTT.

V gene TRBV7-9 combines with J gene TRBJ2-1; D perhaps matches TRBD2 (5 bases). V was pared by 5 bases and J by 8 bases, with 10 bases between. Germline V gene sequence: CDR1 SEHNR, CDR2 FQNEAQ (reference sequence). CDR3 length equals 12 residues. DNA for the CDR3: TGTGCCAGCAGCGTCGGAGGATATGAGCAGTTCTTC. Protein: CASSVGGYEQFF.

The gene calls are TRBV9 and TRBJ1-4, with 9 bases that match TRBD1. V lost 2 bases to trimming and J lost 5 bases; unmatched junction nucleotides: 13. CDR1 SGDLS and CDR2 YYNGEE come from the germline V gene. This CDR3 comprises 18 residues. Here the CDR3 DNA reads TGTGCCAGCAGCGTCTCCATAGAGGCGGGGACAGGGAATGAAAAACTGTTTTTT. It codes for CASSVSIEAGTGNEKLFF.

V and J are TRBV19 and TRBJ2-7; D gene uncertain. V was clipped by 1 base and J by 2 bases, with 12 bases between them. The V gene's germline CDR1 is LNHDA and CDR2 SQIVND (reference sequence). The CDR3 is 15 residues long. In DNA, the CDR3 is TGTGCCAGTAGTATAGGGGCAGGAGAGACCTACGAGCAGTACTTC. Translating it yields CASSIGAGETYEQYF. The variable domain in full, with the rest retrieved from reference TRBV19 and TRBJ2-7, is DGGITQSPKYLFRKEGQNVTLSCEQNLNHDAMYWYRQDPGQGLRLIYYSQIVNDFQKGDIAEGYSVSREKKESFPLTVTSAQKNPTAFYLCASSIGAGETYEQYFGPGTRLTVT.

The CDR3 region is CASSLAIAGGTGELFF. The CDR3 bases are TGCGCCAGCAGCTTGGCTATCGCGGGGGGAACCGGGGAGCTGTTTTTT. The chain combines TRBV5-1 with TRBJ2-2, with 8 bases matching TRBD2. Germline assignment: CDR1 SGHRS and CDR2 YFSETQ. V shed 0 bases, J shed 5 bases, and the junction held 6 bases outside the gene matches. The CDR3 contains 16 residues.

The rearrangement links TRBV7-2 to TRBJ1-5; perhaps TRBD1 as D (5 bases). CDR3 length: 15 residues. Germline V gene data show CDR1 as SGHTA and CDR2 as FQGNSA. Trimming left V 0 bases short and J 9 bases short, with 15 bases between. CDR3 nucleotides: TGTGCCAGCAGCTTAGCAGACAGCGCGGTCGGGCCCCAGCATTTT. This translates into CASSLADSAVGPQHF.

The CDR3 nucleotides read TGTGCCTGGAGCATAGCTCTGAACACCGGGGAGCTGTTTTTT. This sequence encodes CAWSIALNTGELFF. J is TRBJ2-2 and V is TRBV30; D gene ambiguous. The germline V gene encodes CDR1 GTSNPN and CDR2 SVGIG (reference sequence). Deletions cut 3 bases from V and 1 base from J, with 9 bases between. This CDR3 contains 14 residues.

In its sample, this clone was seen a few times. The V gene is TRBV7-2, the J gene TRBJ1-3; 7 positions match TRBD1. This CDR3 is built from 13 residues. From germline, CDR1 is SGHTA and CDR2 FQGNSA. V lost 3 bases and J lost 8; bases outside the gene matches: 4. The CDR3 coding sequence is TGTGCCAGCAGCTTTCGACAGGGTGACACCATATATTTT. This codes for CASSFRQGDTIYF.

The V call is TRBV7-3, the J call TRBJ2-1, with TRBD1 identical over 10 bases. J lost 0 bases, V lost 5 bases, and 16 bases had no gene match. The germline V gene has CDR1 SGHTA and CDR2 FQGTGA. The CDR3 has 20 residues. The CDR3 coding sequence is TGTGCCAGCAGCGCAAAAGGGGCGAAGACAGGGGGCGACTCCTACAATGAGCAGTTCTTC. This encodes CASSAKGAKTGGDSYNEQFF.

The chain joins TRBV6-5 to TRBJ2-7; D is unclear. The germline gives CDR1 MNHEY, CDR2 SVGAGI. The CDR3 totals 14 residues. Trimming removed 10 bases from V and 2 bases from J, with 18 bases in between. CDR3 region: CAISRSAAPYEQYF. The CDR3 nucleotides are TGTGCCATCAGCAGGTCCGCGGCCCCCTACGAGCAGTACTTC.

This clone was recorded once. The gene calls are TRBV6-5 and TRBJ1-5, with a weak D call TRBD1 (6 bases). Trimming took off 4 bases at V and 4 bases at J, with 14 bases between the two ends. The V gene's germline CDR1 is MNHEY and CDR2 SVGAGI. The CDR3 spans 15 residues. Written as DNA, the CDR3 is TGTGCCAGCAGTTTACAGGGCCGAATAAATCAGCCCCAGCATTTT. Its translation is CASSLQGRINQPQHF.

This clone came up once. The CDR3, as DNA: TGCGCCAGCAGCGTAGGGACAGGGGTAGAAAAACTGTTTTTT. Its translation: CASSVGTGVEKLFF. This rearrangement joins TRBV5-1 to TRBJ1-4; 10 bases map to TRBD1. The V gene end was trimmed by 4 bases and the J gene end by 8 bases; junction bases not matched to a gene: 5. The CDR3 totals 14 residues. Germline V gene data show CDR1 as SGHRS and CDR2 as YFSETQ.

The chain recombines TRBV7-3 with TRBJ2-7, with D unclear. This CDR3 is 13 amino acids long. V was shortened by 2 bases and J by 7 bases, with 12 bases between the two germline ends. CDR1 is SGHTA and CDR2 is FQGTGA in the germline V gene. The CDR3 reads CASSLQPLGEQYF. DNA for the CDR3: TGTGCCAGCAGCTTACAACCCTTAGGGGAGCAGTACTTC.

This chain uses TRBV19 with TRBJ1-2, with 10 bases lining up with TRBD1. The CDR3 runs 14 residues. Germline CDR1 reads LNHDA; CDR2 reads SQIVND (reference sequence). The V segment lost 4 bases and the J segment 9 bases; nucleotides outside the gene matches: 8. For the CDR3, the DNA is TGTGCCAGTAGTACGGGACAGGGGTTACTGAGCTACACCTTC. Protein: CASSTGQGLLSYTF.

In DNA form, the CDR3 reads TGCAGCGTTGTAACCCTCAGAGGGGAGACCCAGTACTTC. This translates into CSVVTLRGETQYF. The chain is built from TRBV29-1 and TRBJ2-5; perhaps TRBD2 as D (5 bases). The CDR3 is made up of 13 amino acids. V lost 4 bases, J lost 5 bases, and 14 bases lay in between. Germline CDR1 is SQVTM and CDR2 is ANQGSEA.

This clone occurred a few times. This sequence joins TRBV6-5 and TRBJ2-7, with D maybe TRBD1 (5 bases). CDR3 size: 12 residues. Germline assignment: CDR1 MNHEY and CDR2 SVGAGI. The V and J ends lost 6 bases and 8 bases respectively, with 14 bases between them. The CDR3 region is CASSNTGLKQYF. The CDR3 bases are TGTGCCAGCAGCAATACAGGCTTAAAGCAGTACTTC.

This chain connects TRBV29-1 to TRBJ1-3; D ambiguous. CDR1 SQVTM and CDR2 ANQGSEA come from the germline V gene. The V end lost 6 bases, the J end lost 7 bases, and 10 bases lay between the germline ends. CDR3 length equals 11 residues. The CDR3 sequence: CSVALGNTIYF. Written as DNA, the CDR3 is TGCAGCGTCGCCTTAGGGAACACCATATATTTT. Complete variable domain (other parts from reference TRBV29-1 and TRBJ1-3): SAVISQKPSRDICQRGTSLTIQCQVDSQVTMMFWYRQQPGQSLTLIATANQGSEATYESGFVIDKFPISRPNLTFSTLTVSNMSPEDSSIYLCSVALGNTIYFGEGSWLTVV.

V usage is TRBV2 and J usage is TRBJ2-5, with D perhaps TRBD2 (5 bases). This CDR3 spans 11 amino acids. Trimming cost V 4 bases and J 7 bases, with 7 bases left between them. In germline, CDR1 is SNHLY, CDR2 FYNNEI. The CDR3 sequence: CASSVAWTQYF. CDR3 coding DNA: TGTGCCAGCAGTGTAGCGTGGACCCAGTACTTC.

The chain has TRBV5-5 and TRBJ2-3; D might be TRBD2 (5 bases). Germline V gene sequence: CDR1 SGHKS, CDR2 YYEKEE (reference sequence). V was cut by 5 bases and J by 2 bases, with 12 bases left in between. CDR3 size: 14 residues. In DNA, the CDR3 is TGTGCCAGCAGTTTAAGCGGTGCCACAGATACGCAGTATTTT. Translated: CASSLSGATDTQYF.

In nucleotides, the CDR3 is TGTGCCAGCAGCTCCCCGTGGGACGGGCGTCCCTCAGAGACCCAGTACTTC. Translation gives CASSSPWDGRPSETQYF. The rearrangement joins TRBV11-3 to TRBJ2-5; D tentatively fits TRBD1 or TRBD2 (5 bases each). This CDR3 comprises 17 residues. V was cut by 4 bases and J by 4 bases, with 22 bases left in between. The germline V gene has CDR1 SGHNT and CDR2 YENEEA.

The chain carries TRBV7-2 and TRBJ2-3, with 10 bases that match TRBD2. From germline, CDR1 is SGHTA and CDR2 FQGNSA. Trimming removed 1 base from V and 6 bases from J; junction bases left unmatched: 13. CDR3 length: 18 residues. The CDR3 nucleotides are TGTGCCAGCAGCTTAGGGCTCCTAGCGGGGGCAGGGTCGGATACGCAGTATTTT. It encodes CASSLGLLAGAGSDTQYF. The whole variable domain, filled in from reference TRBV7-2 and TRBJ2-3, reads GAGVSQSPSNKVTEKGKDVELRCDPISGHTALYWYRQSLGQGLEFLIYFQGNSAPDKSGLPSDRFSAERTGGSVSTLTIQRTQQEDSAVYLCASSLGLLAGAGSDTQYFGPGTRLTVL.

This rearrangement joins TRBV19 to TRBJ1-4; possibly TRBD1 for D (6 bases). Germline V gene sequence: CDR1 LNHDA, CDR2 SQIVND (reference sequence). The CDR3 extends over 14 amino acids. V was shortened by 5 bases and J by 3 bases, with 10 bases between the two germline ends. This CDR3 reads CASSRTVPNEKLFF. The DNA of the CDR3 is TGTGCCAGTAGTCGGACAGTTCCTAATGAAAAACTGTTTTTT.

This clone appeared a single time. This chain joins TRBV19 and TRBJ2-6; D gene uncertain. CDR3 size: 14 residues. Trimming left V 8 bases short and J 0 bases short, with 8 bases between. CDR1 is LNHDA, CDR2 SQIVND, per germline (reference sequence). For the CDR3, the DNA is TGTGCCAGTGCCCAGATCTCTGGGGCCAACGTCCTGACTTTC. It translates to CASAQISGANVLTF.

This chain joins TRBV4-1 and TRBJ1-5; 8 nucleotides line up with TRBD1. The CDR3 covers 14 residues. Germline V gene sequence: CDR1 MGHRA, CDR2 YSYEKL. Trimming took 4 bases from V and 5 from J; bases not matched to a gene: 4. The CDR3 DNA sequence: TGCGCCAGCAGCCGACAGGGGCAGGATCAGCCCCAGCATTTT. It yields the protein CASSRQGQDQPQHF.

The chain has TRBV19 and TRBJ2-1, with D uncertain. There are 15 residues in the CDR3. Looked up from germline, CDR1 is LNHDA and CDR2 is SQIVND (reference sequence). Between the trimmed V and J ends, which lost 4 bases and 3 bases, there was a span of 13 bases. The CDR3 loop reads CASSKSLPIYNEQFF. The DNA of the CDR3 is TGTGCCAGTAGTAAGTCACTACCGATCTACAATGAGCAGTTCTTC.

The chain uses TRBV19 and TRBJ2-7; TRBD2 matches at 8 bases. Germline CDR1 is LNHDA and CDR2 is SQIVND (reference sequence). The CDR3 has 14 amino acids. V lost 1 base and J lost 2; bases outside the gene matches: 1. The CDR3 here is CASSIGRGAYEQYF. As DNA, the CDR3 is TGTGCCAGTAGTATAGGGCGGGGGGCCTACGAGCAGTACTTC.